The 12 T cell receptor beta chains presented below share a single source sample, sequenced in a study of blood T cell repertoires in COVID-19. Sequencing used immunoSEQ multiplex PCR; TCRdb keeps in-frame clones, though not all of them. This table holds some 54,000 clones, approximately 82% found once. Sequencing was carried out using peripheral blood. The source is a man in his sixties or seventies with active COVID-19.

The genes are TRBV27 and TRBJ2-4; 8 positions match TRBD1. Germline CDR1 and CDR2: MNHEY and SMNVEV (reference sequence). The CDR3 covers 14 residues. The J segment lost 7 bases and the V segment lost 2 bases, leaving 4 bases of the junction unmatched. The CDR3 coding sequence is TGTGCCAGCAGTTTAGGGACAGGAGGTAACATTCAGTACTTC. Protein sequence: CASSLGTGGNIQYF.

CDR3 coding DNA: TGTGCCAGCAGTTGGCGCGGGGGCCCCCCCCTCTACGAGCAGTACTTC. It translates to CASSWRGGPPLYEQYF. This chain connects TRBV6-2 or TRBV6-3 to TRBJ2-7; D possibly corresponds to TRBD2 (7 bases). This CDR3 is 16 amino acids long. CDR1 and CDR2 from the germline V gene are MNHEY and SVGEGT. With 4 bases removed from V and 3 bases from J, the gap between germline ends came to 19 bases.

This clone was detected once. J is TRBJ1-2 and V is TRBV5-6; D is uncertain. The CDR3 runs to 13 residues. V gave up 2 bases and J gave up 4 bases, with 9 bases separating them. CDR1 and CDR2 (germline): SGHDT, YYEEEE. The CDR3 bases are TGTGCCAGCAGCTTCGGGCGGGGCTATGGCTACACCTTC. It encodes CASSFGRGYGYTF. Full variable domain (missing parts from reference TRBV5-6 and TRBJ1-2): DAGVTQSPTHLIKTRGQQVTLRCSPKSGHDTVSWYQQALGQGPQFIFQYYEEEERQRGNFPDRFSGHQFPNYSSELNVNALLLGDSALYLCASSFGRGYGYTFGSGTRLTVV.

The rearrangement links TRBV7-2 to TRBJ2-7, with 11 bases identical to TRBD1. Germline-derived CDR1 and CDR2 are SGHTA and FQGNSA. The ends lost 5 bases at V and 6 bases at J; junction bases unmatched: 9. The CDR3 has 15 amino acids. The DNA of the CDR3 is TGTGCCAGCAGCCCAGCCGGACAGGGGGCATCCGAGCAGTACTTC. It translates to CASSPAGQGASEQYF. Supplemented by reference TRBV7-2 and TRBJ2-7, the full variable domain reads GAGVSQSPSNKVTEKGKDVELRCDPISGHTALYWYRQSLGQGLEFLIYFQGNSAPDKSGLPSDRFSAERTGGSVSTLTIQRTQQEDSAVYLCASSPAGQGASEQYFGPGTRLTVT.

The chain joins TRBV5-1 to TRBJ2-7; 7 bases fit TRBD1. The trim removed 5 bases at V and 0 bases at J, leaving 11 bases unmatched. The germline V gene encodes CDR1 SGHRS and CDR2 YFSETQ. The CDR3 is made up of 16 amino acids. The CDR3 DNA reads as TGCGCCAGCAGTCCGATAGGGACAGTCAGCTCCTACGAGCAGTACTTC. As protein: CASSPIGTVSSYEQYF.

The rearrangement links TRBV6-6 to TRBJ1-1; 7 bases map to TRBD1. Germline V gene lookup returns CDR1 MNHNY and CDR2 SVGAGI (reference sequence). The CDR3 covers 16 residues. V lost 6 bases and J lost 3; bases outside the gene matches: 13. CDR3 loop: CASSPTITGVYTEAFF. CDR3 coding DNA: TGTGCCAGCAGCCCTACCATAACAGGGGTCTACACTGAAGCTTTCTTT.

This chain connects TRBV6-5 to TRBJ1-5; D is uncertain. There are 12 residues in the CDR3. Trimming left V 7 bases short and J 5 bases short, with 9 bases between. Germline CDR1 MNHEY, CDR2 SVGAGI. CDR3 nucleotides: TGTGCCAGCAAATCGGGAGATCAGCCCCAGCATTTT. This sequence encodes CASKSGDQPQHF.

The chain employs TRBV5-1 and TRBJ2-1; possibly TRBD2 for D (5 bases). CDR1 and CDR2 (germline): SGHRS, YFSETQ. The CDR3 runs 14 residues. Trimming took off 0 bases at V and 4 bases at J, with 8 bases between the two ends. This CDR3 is CASSLGGSYNEQFF. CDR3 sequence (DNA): TGCGCCAGCAGCTTGGGAGGGTCGTACAATGAGCAGTTCTTC.

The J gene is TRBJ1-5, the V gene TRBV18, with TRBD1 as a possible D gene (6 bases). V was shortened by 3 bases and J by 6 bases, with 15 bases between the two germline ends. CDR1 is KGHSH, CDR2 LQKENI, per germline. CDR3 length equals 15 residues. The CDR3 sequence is CASSPGQGFTQPQHF. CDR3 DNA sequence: TGTGCCAGCTCACCGGGCCAGGGGTTTACTCAGCCCCAGCATTTT.

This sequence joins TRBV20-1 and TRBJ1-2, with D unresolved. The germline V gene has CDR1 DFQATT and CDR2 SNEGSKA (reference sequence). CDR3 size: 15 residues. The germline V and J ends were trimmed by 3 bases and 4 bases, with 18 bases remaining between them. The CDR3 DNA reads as TGCAGTGCTAGTCATGGCGCCCTCGGAGGCTATGGCTACACCTTC. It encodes CSASHGALGGYGYTF.

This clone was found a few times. DNA for the CDR3: TGTGCCAGCTCACCTACAGGGGGCAATCAGCCCCAGCATTTT. Its protein is CASSPTGGNQPQHF. The gene calls are TRBV18 and TRBJ1-5; 7 bases are a match to TRBD1. The ends lost 3 bases at V and 2 bases at J; junction bases unmatched: 1. The CDR3 extends over 14 amino acids. Germline V gene lookup returns CDR1 KGHSH and CDR2 LQKENI.

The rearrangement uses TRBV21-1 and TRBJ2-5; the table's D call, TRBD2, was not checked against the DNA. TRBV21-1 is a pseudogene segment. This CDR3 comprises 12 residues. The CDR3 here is CASSKELRTQYF. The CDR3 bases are TGTGCCAGCAGCAAAGAATTGAGGACCCAGTACTTC.